These T cell receptor beta chains were read from a single sample in a study of early T cells in non-severe SARS-CoV-2 infection. TCRdb reanalysed the 5' RACE reads using MiXCR and keeps one entry per CDR3 protein. Of about 60,000 distinct CDR3 sequences listed, approximately 9.2% are singletons. Specimen: whole blood. The receptors come from an adult who was a healthcare worker with PCR-confirmed SARS-CoV-2 infection or an uninfected control (not recorded which). Both conserved end residues are part of each CDR3. Each record gives: V gene, J gene, clone size, D gene, CDR3 protein, CDR3 DNA. A D gene is named only where the DNA matches it firmly. Clone size, where shown, is once, few, many, or a class for clones that have expanded.

TRBV19	TRBJ2-1	few	-	CASSIAARVRFGEQFF	TGTGCCAGTAGTATAGCCGCCAGGGTGAGATTTGGGGAGCAGTTCTTC
TRBV5-5	TRBJ2-7	few	TRBD2	CASSQDATVKGTSGIYEQYF	TGTGCCAGCAGCCAGGACGCGACCGTGAAAGGGACTAGCGGGATCTACGAGCAGTACTTC
TRBV29-1	TRBJ2-7	many	-	CSVLQERKYF	TGCAGCGTACTTCAGGAGCGCAAGTACTTC
TRBV4-2	TRBJ2-4	few	TRBD2	CASSQVHGSGANIQYF	TGTGCCAGCAGCCAGGTCCACGGTAGCGGGGCAAACATTCAGTACTTC
TRBV21-1	TRBJ2-2	-	-	CASSKELWQPSNTGELFF	TGTGCCAGCAGCAAAGAGTTATGGCAGCCATCGAACACCGGGGAGCTGTTTTTT
TRBV7-6	TRBJ2-1	few	-	CASSLGHNEQFF	TGTGCCAGCAGCTTAGGGCACAATGAGCAGTTCTTC
TRBV7-6	TRBJ1-5	few	TRBD1	CASSLYPRGRRSNQPQHF	TGTGCCAGCAGCTTATATCCGAGGGGGCGCCGTAGCAATCAGCCCCAGCATTTT
TRBV2	TRBJ2-3	many	-	CASSEVESTDTQYF	TGTGCCAGCAGTGAAGTGGAAAGCACAGATACGCAGTATTTT
TRBV27	TRBJ1-1	few	TRBD1	CASSSDRGGSEAFF	TGTGCCAGCAGTTCGGACAGGGGGGGTTCTGAAGCTTTCTTT
TRBV29-1	TRBJ2-5	-	TRBD2	CSVGRGLREREETQYF	TGCAGCGTCGGAAGGGGATTGCGGGAGAGAGAAGAGACCCAGTACTTC
TRBV29-1	TRBJ2-7	many	-	CSVNLRAGYEQYF	TGCAGCGTTAATTTACGGGCTGGCTACGAGCAGTACTTC
TRBV5-1	TRBJ2-3	-	-	CASSSSLDTDTQYF	TGCGCCAGCAGCTCCTCACTAGACACAGATACGCAGTATTTT
TRBV12-3/TRBV12-4	TRBJ2-5	few	-	CASSFSARVSGETQYF	TGTGCCAGCAGTTTTTCCGCCAGGGTATCCGGAGAGACCCAGTACTTC
TRBV7-6	TRBJ2-3	few	TRBD2	CASSLRLAEGADTQYF	TGTGCCAGCAGCTTACGACTAGCGGAGGGGGCAGATACGCAGTATTTT
TRBV9	TRBJ1-1	-	TRBD1	CASSPSGGGGTEAFF	TGTGCCAGCAGCCCCTCAGGGGGGGGCGGCACTGAAGCTTTCTTT
TRBV7-6	TRBJ2-2	few	TRBD1	CASSLGQGPPGELFF	TGTGCCAGCAGCTTGGGACAGGGCCCCCCCGGGGAGCTGTTTTTT
TRBV7-9	TRBJ2-1	-	TRBD2	CASSPSGTSGKYNEQFF	TGTGCCAGCAGCCCTTCCGGGACTAGCGGGAAATACAATGAGCAGTTCTTC
TRBV6-5	TRBJ1-1	many	-	CASSRMGGRNTEAFF	TGTGCCAGCAGTCGTATGGGAGGGAGGAACACTGAAGCTTTCTTT
TRBV2	TRBJ2-3	few	-	CASSEDLSDTQYF	TGTGCCAGCAGTGAAGATTTATCAGATACGCAGTATTTT
TRBV28	TRBJ1-2	-	-	CATLSRGTNGYTF	TGTGCCACCCTTTCGAGGGGGACGAATGGCTACACCTTC
TRBV20-1	TRBJ2-3	many	-	CSAPGLPTDTQYF	TGCAGTGCCCCGGGACTCCCCACAGATACGCAGTATTTT
TRBV5-1	TRBJ2-7	few	-	CASSPDPTYSYEQYF	TGCGCCAGCAGCCCGGATCCCACTTACTCCTACGAGCAGTACTTC
TRBV6-2/TRBV6-3	TRBJ2-1	few	TRBD1	CASSYDRASSYNEQFF	TGTGCCAGCAGTTACGACAGGGCAAGCTCCTACAATGAGCAGTTCTTC
TRBV20-1	TRBJ2-5	many	TRBD2	CSAETWTSGRAQETQYF	TGCAGCGCCGAAACCTGGACTAGCGGGAGGGCCCAAGAGACCCAGTACTTC
TRBV28	TRBJ2-3	-	TRBD2	CASSPGPGLAGSDTQYF	TGTGCCAGCAGTCCGGGTCCGGGACTAGCGGGGTCAGATACGCAGTATTTT
TRBV12-3/TRBV12-4	TRBJ2-1	many	TRBD2	CASSHSGGDNEQFF	TGTGCCAGCAGCCATAGCGGGGGTGACAATGAGCAGTTCTTC
TRBV6-2/TRBV6-3	TRBJ2-7	-	TRBD2	CASSYSASGTVYEQYF	TGTGCCAGCAGTTACTCGGCTAGCGGGACGGTCTACGAGCAGTACTTC
TRBV19	TRBJ2-1	many	TRBD2	CASSIRPGTSFSYNEQFF	TGTGCCAGTAGTATACGACCCGGGACTAGCTTTTCCTACAATGAGCAGTTCTTC
TRBV29-1	TRBJ1-2	-	-	CSAQPQGFRGYYTF	TGCAGCGCTCAGCCGCAGGGTTTTAGGGGGTACTACACCTTC